This is a list of T cell receptor beta chains from one sample in a study of beta chain features in type 1 diabetes. Assay used: immunoSEQ multiplex PCR; TCRdb lists only in-frame clones, some missing. The data show 200,000 to 250,000 clones, roughly 17% seen once. The sequenced sample was naive CD4+ T cells from blood. The origin of the receptors is a man in his thirties or forties with type 1 diabetes. The conserved cysteine and the conserved F or W are not part of the CDR3 here. The order of the fields is V gene, J gene, CDR3 protein.

>TRBV18|TRBJ1-3
ASSPRGASDTIY
>TRBV29-1|TRBJ1-1
SVVETGLNTEAF
>TRBV9|TRBJ1-1
ASRAQGNTEAF
>TRBV29-1|TRBJ1-2
SVGGGGYGYT
>TRBV10-3|TRBJ2-3
AISSFRDRGTDTQY
>TRBV7-9|TRBJ2-5
ASSPASGPETQY
>TRBV9|TRBJ2-3
ASSSHLRTGVY
>TRBV7-2|TRBJ2-7
ASSPGGTLMYEQY
>TRBV29-1|TRBJ2-2
SAGTDHTGELF
>TRBV30|TRBJ2-6
AWSGRSAGANVLT
>TRBV5-1|TRBJ2-1
ASSRGLADNEQF
>TRBV27|TRBJ2-1
ASSPPSGFNNEQF
>TRBV25-1|TRBJ2-7
ASSGGPHSYEQY
>TRBV27|TRBJ2-3
ASSFAPTDTQY
>TRBV11-1|TRBJ2-7
ASSLSGTAYEQY
>TRBV29-1|TRBJ1-1
SAMERMNTEAF
>TRBV29-1|TRBJ1-1
SVEDRRKAF
>TRBV29-1|TRBJ2-7
SVTERDYSYEQY
>TRBV27|TRBJ2-1
ASSGTYGPSGQF
>TRBV29-1|TRBJ2-3
SIGSPGKTDTQY
>TRBV7-2|TRBJ2-5
ASRSSGGSGETQY
>TRBV5-1|TRBJ2-6
ASSGGRSGANVLT
>TRBV29-1|TRBJ2-3
SVEVGLAGVDTQY
>TRBV29-1|TRBJ2-5
SVGDRAAETQY
>TRBV6-1|TRBJ2-1
ASSEVASGRRNEQF
>TRBV28|TRBJ2-5
ASSFAAEETQY
>TRBV7-2|TRBJ2-1
ASSSTSGSYNEQF
>TRBV18|TRBJ2-6
ASSPRYSSGANVLT